Shown below are 21 T cell receptor beta chains from a single sample sequenced in a study of OX40 agonist ivuxolimab in advanced cancers. Sequenced by immunoSEQ multiplex PCR; TCRdb stores in-frame clones only, minus some. The data contain roughly 86,000 clones, around nine tenths of them seen just once; the ten biggest clones take up roughly 1.1%. Source: CD4+ or CD8+ T cells sorted from blood, taken in a trial of the OX40 agonist ivuxolimab. These TCRs come from an adult with an advanced solid tumor such as melanoma, head and neck, liver or kidney cancer.

The rearrangement joins TRBV6-1 to TRBJ2-7, with 7 nucleotides matching TRBD1. After removal of 8 bases from V and 4 bases from J, the junction contained 8 bases not matched to a gene. The CDR3 spans 13 residues. Germline assignment: CDR1 MNHNS and CDR2 SASEGT. The CDR3 coding sequence is TGTGCCAGCTATCAGGGACAGTGGTACGAGCAGTACTTC. Protein product: CASYQGQWYEQYF.

This clone showed up just once. V and J are TRBV6-1 and TRBJ1-5, with no clear D. V was pared by 7 bases and J by 7 bases, with 11 bases between. Germline V lookup: CDR1 MNHNS, CDR2 SASEGT. CDR3 length: 12 amino acids. The CDR3 sequence is CASNRMGQPQHF. As DNA, the CDR3 is TGTGCCAGCAACCGAATGGGGCAGCCCCAGCATTTT.

This sequence joins TRBV7-8 and TRBJ1-1; D ambiguous. V was clipped by 5 bases and J by 3 bases, with 13 bases between them. The CDR3 loop spans 14 amino acids. Germline V gives CDR1 SGHVS, CDR2 FQNEAQ. The DNA for the CDR3 is TGTGCCAGCAGCCGATACGGAGGAGACACTGAAGCTTTCTTT. The encoded protein is CASSRYGGDTEAFF.

The J gene is TRBJ2-5, the V gene TRBV5-1, with 8 bases matching TRBD2. V lost 4 bases, J lost 4 bases, and 15 bases stayed unmatched. The CDR3 covers 17 residues. CDR1 SGHRS and CDR2 YFSETQ come from the germline V gene. CDR3: CASSPWWPSGPGETQYF. The CDR3 DNA reads as TGCGCCAGCAGCCCATGGTGGCCTAGCGGGCCAGGAGAGACCCAGTACTTC.

The rearrangement links TRBV7-2 to TRBJ1-1; no clear D gene. V was clipped by 1 base and J by 5 bases, with 11 bases between them. The CDR3 consists of 14 residues. Germline-derived CDR1 and CDR2 are SGHTA and FQGNSA. The CDR3 is CASSLGHSGTEAFF. The CDR3 region has the DNA TGTGCCAGCAGCTTAGGTCATTCGGGGACTGAAGCTTTCTTT. Together with reference TRBV7-2 and TRBJ1-1, the CDR3 gives the full variable domain: GAGVSQSPSNKVTEKGKDVELRCDPISGHTALYWYRQSLGQGLEFLIYFQGNSAPDKSGLPSDRFSAERTGGSVSTLTIQRTQQEDSAVYLCASSLGHSGTEAFFGQGTRLTVV.

The chain combines TRBV11-2 with TRBJ1-3; D ambiguous. The CDR3 has 13 residues. V was clipped by 0 bases and J by 8 bases, with 8 bases between them. Germline CDR1 reads SGHAT; CDR2 reads FQNNGV. The CDR3 protein is CASSLELRDTIYF. The CDR3, as DNA: TGTGCCAGCAGCTTAGAACTTCGGGACACCATATATTTT. Complete variable domain (other parts from reference TRBV11-2 and TRBJ1-3): EAGVAQSPRYKIIEKRQSVAFWCNPISGHATLYWYQQILGQGPKLLIQFQNNGVVDDSQLPKDRFSAERLKGVDSTLKIQPAKLEDSAVYLCASSLELRDTIYFGEGSWLTVV.

V is TRBV28 and J is TRBJ1-5, with a tentative D call TRBD1 (5 bases). Germline loops: CDR1 MDHEN, CDR2 SYDVKM. The CDR3 is made up of 14 amino acids. V was pared by 7 bases and J by 2 bases, with 12 bases between. Here the CDR3 DNA reads TGTGCCAGCACCCCTCCGGGGGGCAATCAGCCCCAGCATTTT. This sequence encodes CASTPPGGNQPQHF.

This chain joins TRBV18 and TRBJ1-1, with 8 bases fitting TRBD1. V was clipped by 6 bases and J by 3 bases; unmatched bases: 3. The CDR3 consists of 13 residues. The germline gives CDR1 KGHSH, CDR2 LQKENI. As DNA, the CDR3 is TGTGCCAGCTCGTTGGGACAGGACACTGAAGCTTTCTTT. It translates to CASSLGQDTEAFF.

CDR3 loop: CASSLAGTVNTEAFF. The CDR3 coding sequence is TGCGCCAGCAGCTTGGCAGGGACAGTGAACACTGAAGCTTTCTTT. This sequence joins TRBV5-1 and TRBJ1-1, with 7 bases fitting TRBD1. Unmatched junction bases numbered 2, after V lost 0 bases and J lost 0 bases. Per germline, CDR1 SGHRS and CDR2 YFSETQ. The CDR3 is 15 amino acids.

The genes are TRBV4-1 and TRBJ1-1, with D perhaps TRBD1 (5 bases). The CDR3 is 14 amino acids. V was trimmed by 6 bases and J by 0 bases, leaving 11 bases between them. Germline loops: CDR1 MGHRA, CDR2 YSYEKL. The CDR3 is CASRGPLMNTEAFF. The CDR3 region has the DNA TGCGCCAGCAGGGGACCCCTCATGAACACTGAAGCTTTCTTT.

The V and J genes are TRBV15 and TRBJ1-3; D is unclear. Trimming took off 3 bases at V and 0 bases at J, with 15 bases between the two ends. The CDR3 sequence is 17 residues long. Germline V gene sequence: CDR1 LNHNV, CDR2 YYDKDF (reference sequence). CDR3: CATSRSGGVLSGNTIYF. As DNA, the CDR3 is TGTGCCACCAGCAGGTCCGGTGGAGTCCTCTCTGGAAACACCATATATTTT. Combining the CDR3 with reference TRBV15 and TRBJ1-3 gives the whole variable domain DAMVIQNPRYQVTQFGKPVTLSCSQTLNHNVMYWYQQKSSQAPKLLFHYYDKDFNNEADTPDNFQSRRPNTSFCFLDIRSPGLGDTAMYLCATSRSGGVLSGNTIYFGEGSWLTVV.

V is TRBV19 and J is TRBJ1-4; D gene ambiguous. V lost 3 bases, J lost 0 bases, and 11 bases lay in between. The CDR3 extends over 16 amino acids. Germline values: CDR1 LNHDA, CDR2 SQIVND (reference sequence). The chain's CDR3 is CASSMKGMATNEKLFF. The CDR3 DNA is TGTGCCAGTAGTATGAAGGGAATGGCAACTAATGAAAAACTGTTTTTT.

V is TRBV10-3 and J is TRBJ2-1; TRBD2 matches 7 bases. Germline V lookup: CDR1 ENHRY, CDR2 SYGVKD. The CDR3 is made up of 13 amino acids. The junction had 2 bases not matched to a gene; V was cut back by 5 bases and J by 4 bases. In DNA, the CDR3 is TGTGCCATCAGTAAAGCGGGATACAATGAGCAGTTCTTC. Translating gives CAISKAGYNEQFF.

CDR3 sequence reads: CASSPPTDTQYF. CDR3 in DNA: TGCGCCAGCAGCCCTCCCACAGATACGCAGTATTTT. The chain couples TRBV5-1 to TRBJ2-3; D call uncertain. Deletions cut 4 bases from V and 2 bases from J, with 5 bases between. Germline V gives CDR1 SGHRS, CDR2 YFSETQ. The CDR3 is made up of 12 amino acids.

V is TRBV7-3 and J is TRBJ2-2; D call uncertain. The CDR3 runs to 15 residues. Trimming cost V 4 bases and J 2 bases, with 11 bases left between them. Looked up from germline, CDR1 is SGHTA and CDR2 is FQGTGA. DNA of the CDR3: TGTGCCAGCAGCTCCTGGACGGTTAACACCGGGGAGCTGTTTTTT. This codes for CASSSWTVNTGELFF.

This clone appeared once. The gene calls are TRBV10-3 and TRBJ2-7, with D hard to call. The V end was cut by 3 bases, the J end by 3 bases, with 15 bases between. Germline CDR1 is ENHRY and CDR2 is SYGVKD. CDR3 length: 15 residues. CDR3 loop: CAISEALGAGYEQYF. CDR3 nucleotides: TGTGCCATCAGTGAAGCCCTTGGCGCCGGCTACGAGCAGTACTTC.

The rearrangement links TRBV5-4 to TRBJ1-4, with no clear D. The CDR3 covers 19 residues. Trimming took off 0 bases at V and 0 bases at J, with 18 bases between the two ends. Looked up from germline, CDR1 is SGHNT and CDR2 is YYREEE (reference sequence). The CDR3 coding sequence is TGTGCCAGCAGCTTGGACTTTCGGGAGATAACCACAACTAATGAAAAACTGTTTTTT. It yields the protein CASSLDFREITTTNEKLFF.

This chain joins TRBV6-6 and TRBJ2-7; 7 bases are a match to TRBD2. V was clipped by 5 bases and J by 0 bases; unmatched bases: 10. The CDR3 is made up of 16 amino acids. CDR1 and CDR2 from the germline V gene are MNHNY and SVGAGI (reference sequence). The CDR3, as DNA: TGTGCCAGCAGTCCGGCCCTGGGCGGGAGCTCCTACGAGCAGTACTTC. Translated, it gives CASSPALGGSSYEQYF.

This chain links TRBV7-9 with TRBJ2-7; D not certain. The CDR3 has 12 residues. Trimming removed 1 base from V and 3 bases from J, with 4 bases in between. The germline V gene has CDR1 SEHNR and CDR2 FQNEAQ (reference sequence). The CDR3 DNA sequence: TGTGCCAGCAGCTTAGTGAGCTACGAGCAGTACTTC. Translated, it gives CASSLVSYEQYF.

The genes are TRBV11-2 and TRBJ2-7, with a weak D call TRBD2 (5 bases). CDR3 length: 13 residues. Trimming left V 6 bases short and J 0 bases short, with 9 bases between. Germline CDR1 SGHAT, CDR2 FQNNGV. This chain's CDR3 is CASRDWNSYEQYF. The CDR3 coding sequence is TGTGCCAGCAGGGACTGGAACTCCTACGAGCAGTACTTC.

This clone was detected a few times. The CDR3 nucleotides read TGTGCCAGCAGTGGCACGGGGGCTCAGCCCCAGCATTTT. This codes for CASSGTGAQPQHF. This sequence joins TRBV6-1 and TRBJ1-5; the D gene is possibly TRBD1 (6 bases). Trimming took 4 bases from V and 6 from J, leaving 10 bases between them. There are 13 residues in the CDR3. Germline V lookup: CDR1 MNHNS, CDR2 SASEGT.